The 14 T cell receptor beta chains below all came from one sample that was sequenced in a study of shared clonotypes between healthy human individuals. Produced via immunoSEQ multiplex PCR; TCRdb's table is partial and in-frame only. The table has more than 550,000 clones, around 91% seen once. The specimen sequenced was memory CD8+ T cells from PBMCs. Stated subset: CD45RO+ cells pooled with CCR7-negative TemRA cells. The source of these receptors is a man younger than 30 in good health. Some clones in this sample may be carry-over from other donors' samples.

The genes are TRBV5-1 and TRBJ1-5; unclear D gene. Germline V gene data show CDR1 as SGHRS and CDR2 as YFSETQ. CDR3 length: 11 residues. V gave up 1 base and J gave up 6 bases, with 2 bases separating them. DNA for the CDR3: TGCGCCAGCAGCTTGTTTCAGCCCCAGCATTTT. Its protein is CASSLFQPQHF.

V is TRBV10-2 and J is TRBJ1-1; no firm D call. Germline loops: CDR1 WSHSY, CDR2 SAAADI. The CDR3 is 14 amino acids. V lost 0 bases and J lost 6, with 11 bases in between. The CDR3 sequence is CASSESLRGAEAFF. CDR3 nucleotides: TGCGCCAGCAGTGAGTCGCTGCGGGGTGCTGAAGCTTTCTTT.

The chain recombines TRBV19 with TRBJ2-3; TRBD2 matches 7 bases. Germline V lookup: CDR1 LNHDA, CDR2 SQIVND (reference sequence). The CDR3 has 15 amino acids. The V and J ends lost 10 bases and 2 bases, in that order; junction bases with no gene match: 12. The CDR3, as DNA: TGTGCCACTCGTGGGGCTAGCGGAGACACAGATACGCAGTATTTT. Translated: CATRGASGDTDTQYF.

This chain joins TRBV30 and TRBJ2-5; TRBD2 is a possible D gene (6 bases). Trimming left V 4 bases short and J 5 bases short, with 14 bases between. CDR1 is GTSNPN and CDR2 is SVGIG in the germline V gene (reference sequence). This CDR3 contains 13 residues. The CDR3 nucleotides are TGTGCCTGGATAGGCGGGGCTTGGGAGACCCAGTACTTC. This codes for CAWIGGAWETQYF.

The CDR3 sequence: CASIVGGQGEDGNQPQHF. The DNA for the CDR3 is TGTGCCAGCATTGTAGGAGGACAGGGGGAGGACGGCAATCAGCCCCAGCATTTT. V is TRBV11-3 and J is TRBJ1-5; 10 nucleotides agree with TRBD1. The germline gives CDR1 SGHNT, CDR2 YENEEA. Losses at the gene ends were 7 bases for V and 2 bases for J; bases not matched to a gene: 14. CDR3 size: 18 residues.

The chain couples TRBV6-1 to TRBJ1-1; D gene ambiguous. This CDR3 region has 14 residues. The V gene lost 8 bases and the J gene lost 0 bases, with 13 bases spanning the gap. Germline V gene lookup returns CDR1 MNHNS and CDR2 SASEGT. CDR3 region: CASGSSWMNTEAFF. CDR3 nucleotides: TGTGCCAGCGGGAGTTCTTGGATGAACACTGAAGCTTTCTTT.

This rearrangement joins TRBV28 to TRBJ2-7; 8 bases agree with TRBD2. Germline V lookup: CDR1 MDHEN, CDR2 SYDVKM. J lost 3 bases, V lost 6 bases, and 10 bases had no gene match. This CDR3 contains 15 residues. The CDR3 sequence: CASSPVAGSGYEQYF. CDR3 sequence (DNA): TGTGCCAGCAGCCCTGTAGCGGGATCGGGCTACGAGCAGTACTTC.

The chain employs TRBV7-2 and TRBJ1-4; D uncertain. CDR3 length: 15 residues. V dropped 7 bases and J dropped 0 bases, with 12 bases sitting between them. Per the germline V gene, CDR1 is SGHTA and CDR2 is FQGNSA. CDR3 nucleotides: TGTGCCAGCACCCCATTCTCTGCAACTAATGAAAAACTGTTTTTT. Protein sequence: CASTPFSATNEKLFF.

The rearrangement links TRBV9 to TRBJ1-2; 8 bases fit TRBD1. CDR3 length equals 16 residues. Germline lookup yields CDR1 SGDLS and CDR2 YYNGEE. V gave up 5 bases and J gave up 0 bases; unmatched junction bases: 9. As DNA, the CDR3 is TGTGCCAGCAGGGACGACAGGGGCAAGACTAACTATGGCTACACCTTC. This sequence encodes CASRDDRGKTNYGYTF.

This chain connects TRBV28 to TRBJ1-5, with TRBD1 as a possible D gene (5 bases). CDR1 MDHEN and CDR2 SYDVKM come from the germline V gene. V was shortened by 3 bases and J by 0 bases, with 12 bases between the two germline ends. The CDR3 is made up of 16 amino acids. CDR3 sequence: CASSFWGDYSNQPQHF. The CDR3 DNA sequence: TGTGCCAGCAGTTTTTGGGGGGATTATAGCAATCAGCCCCAGCATTTT.

To note about this clone: A much larger clonotype is one base distant, so this may be a read error. The sample holds other DNA sequences that translate to the same CDR3. The DNA of the CDR3 is TGCGCCAGCAGCCCGGGACTAGCGGCTTACAATGAGCAGTTCTTC. Translated: CASSPGLAAYNEQFF. V gene TRBV4-3 combines with J gene TRBJ2-1; the match to TRBD2 covers 11 bases. Trimming removed 4 bases from V and 4 bases from J; junction bases left unmatched: 3. The germline V gene has CDR1 LGHNA and CDR2 YSLEER. The length of the CDR3 is 15 residues.

The rearrangement joins TRBV9 to TRBJ1-2; 10 bases align to TRBD1. Germline CDR1 and CDR2: SGDLS and YYNGEE. With 3 bases clipped from V and 0 bases from J, the junction kept 2 bases outside the gene matches. CDR3 length equals 15 residues. This CDR3 is CASSDDRGPNYGYTF. CDR3 DNA sequence: TGTGCCAGCAGCGACGACAGGGGGCCTAACTATGGCTACACCTTC.

V usage is TRBV27 and J usage is TRBJ2-7, with D hard to call. With 0 bases removed from V and 2 bases from J, the gap between germline ends came to 14 bases. Germline lookup yields CDR1 MNHEY and CDR2 SMNVEV (reference sequence). The CDR3 has 16 amino acids. The CDR3 nucleotides are TGTGCCAGCAGTTTATCGTGGGCTAGGTCACCCTACGAGCAGTACTTC. Encoded protein: CASSLSWARSPYEQYF.

This rearrangement joins TRBV28 to TRBJ2-7; perhaps TRBD1 as D (6 bases). V gave up 7 bases and J gave up 0 bases, with 16 bases separating them. Germline CDR1 reads MDHEN; CDR2 reads SYDVKM. CDR3 size: 15 residues. This chain's CDR3 is CASINPGAGSYEQYF. The CDR3 bases are TGTGCCAGCATCAACCCAGGGGCCGGCTCCTACGAGCAGTACTTC.